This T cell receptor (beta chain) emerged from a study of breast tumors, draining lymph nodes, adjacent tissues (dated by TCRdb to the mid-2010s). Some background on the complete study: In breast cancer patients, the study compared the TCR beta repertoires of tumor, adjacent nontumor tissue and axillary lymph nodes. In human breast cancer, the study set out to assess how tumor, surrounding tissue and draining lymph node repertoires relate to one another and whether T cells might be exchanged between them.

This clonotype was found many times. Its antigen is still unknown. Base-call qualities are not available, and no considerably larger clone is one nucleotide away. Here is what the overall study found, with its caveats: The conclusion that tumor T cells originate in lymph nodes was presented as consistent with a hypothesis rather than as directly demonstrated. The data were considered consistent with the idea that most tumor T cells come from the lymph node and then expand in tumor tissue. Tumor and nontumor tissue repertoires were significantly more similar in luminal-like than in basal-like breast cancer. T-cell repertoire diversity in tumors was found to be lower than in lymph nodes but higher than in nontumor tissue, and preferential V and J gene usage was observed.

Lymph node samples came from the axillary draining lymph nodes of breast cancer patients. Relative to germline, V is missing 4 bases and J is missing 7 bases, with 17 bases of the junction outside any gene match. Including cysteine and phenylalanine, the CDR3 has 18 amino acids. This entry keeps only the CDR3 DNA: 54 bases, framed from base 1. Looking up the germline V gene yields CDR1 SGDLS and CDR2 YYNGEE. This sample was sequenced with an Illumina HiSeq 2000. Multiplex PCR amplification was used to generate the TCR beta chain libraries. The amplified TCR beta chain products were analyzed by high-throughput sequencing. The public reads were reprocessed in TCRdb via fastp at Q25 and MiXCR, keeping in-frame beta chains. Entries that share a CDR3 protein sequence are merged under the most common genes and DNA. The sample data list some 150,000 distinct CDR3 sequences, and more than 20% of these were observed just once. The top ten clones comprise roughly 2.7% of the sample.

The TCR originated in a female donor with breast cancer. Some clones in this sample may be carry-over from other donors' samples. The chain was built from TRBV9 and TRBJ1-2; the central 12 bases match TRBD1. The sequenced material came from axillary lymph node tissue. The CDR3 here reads CASSSVERPGQGASGYTF. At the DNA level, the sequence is TGTGCCAGCAGCTCCGTAGAGAGGCCGGGACAGGGGGCGAGTGGCTACACCTTC.